This TCR beta chain was recorded in a study of OX40 agonist ivuxolimab in advanced cancers. Overall study context: Patients were roughly 83% male with ages about 20 to 79, mean 60. Three patients got partial responses; one had hepatocellular carcinoma and two had cutaneous melanoma. Findings of the study overall: In the 0.1 to 3.0 mg/kg range, CD4+ and CD8+ blood T cells had expanded clonally by week 6.

On this clone itself: Antigen specificity is unknown.

This CDR3 has 12 amino acids. Germline loops: CDR1 MNHNS, CDR2 SASEGT. Trimming took off 4 bases at V and 2 bases at J, with 5 bases between the two ends. Method: immunoSEQ multiplex PCR; TCRdb's copy keeps in-frame clones and lacks some. The sample has under 100,000 clones; approximately 83% are singletons. V is TRBV6-1 and J is TRBJ1-2; D is undetermined. The receptor comes from an adult with an advanced solid tumor such as melanoma, head and neck, liver or kidney cancer. The sequencing used CD4+ or CD8+ T cells sorted from blood, collected in a trial of the OX40 agonist ivuxolimab. CDR3 sequence: CASSGRNYGYTF. Written as DNA, the CDR3 is TGTGCCAGCAGTGGCCGGAACTATGGCTACACCTTC.